The 10 T cell receptor beta chains below were found in one sample sequenced in a study of T-cell memory formation after mild COVID-19. A single record per CDR3 protein comes from TCRdb applying MiXCR to the 5' RACE reads. Among about 190,000 distinct CDR3 sequences listed, about a fifth were seen once. The specimen sequenced was PBMCs or a T cell subset sorted from them (not recorded which). All receptors derive from an adult woman who had mild COVID-19 (a few samples of this study predate the infection). Cell type and time point are not known.

This clonotype was seen more than once but under ten times. V gene TRBV4-2 combines with J gene TRBJ2-7, with 13 bases lining up with TRBD2. Germline CDR1 LGHNA, CDR2 YNFKEQ. The CDR3 is made up of 17 amino acids. V was clipped by 0 bases and J by 2 bases; unmatched bases: 4. CDR3 protein: CASSQEGGLAGTYEQYF. CDR3 nucleotides: TGTGCCAGCAGCCAAGAAGGGGGACTAGCGGGGACCTACGAGCAGTACTTC.

J is TRBJ2-3 and V is TRBV7-6; a weak D match, TRBD1 (6 bases). The CDR3 extends over 15 amino acids. V lost 2 bases, J lost 4 bases, and 13 bases lay in between. From germline, CDR1 is SGHVS and CDR2 FNYEAQ. The CDR3 is CASSLQGSWADTQYF. CDR3 DNA sequence: TGTGCCAGCAGCTTACAGGGGAGTTGGGCAGATACGCAGTATTTT.

This rearrangement joins TRBV5-1 to TRBJ2-3, with D possibly TRBD2 on 6 matching bases. The germline V gene encodes CDR1 SGHRS and CDR2 YFSETQ. The ends were cut back, 6 bases at V and 1 base at J, with 12 bases in the middle. This CDR3 is 14 amino acids long. The CDR3 spells CASTSGEGTDTQYF. In DNA, the CDR3 is TGCGCCAGCACCTCGGGGGAAGGCACAGATACGCAGTATTTT. The complete variable domain, with remaining parts taken from reference TRBV5-1 and TRBJ2-3, reads KAGVTQTPRYLIKTRGQQVTLSCSPISGHRSVSWYQQTPGQGLQFLFEYFSETQRNKGNFPGRFSGRQFSNSRSEMNVSTLELGDSALYLCASTSGEGTDTQYFGPGTRLTVL.

This sequence joins TRBV20-1 and TRBJ1-6; D gene unclear. Trimming removed 0 bases from V and 7 bases from J, with 7 bases in between. Germline-derived CDR1 and CDR2 are DFQATT and SNEGSKA (reference sequence). The CDR3 is made up of 13 amino acids. The CDR3 nucleotides read TGCAGTGCTAGAGACTGGGGAAATTCACCCCTCCACTTT. As protein: CSARDWGNSPLHF.

The V gene is TRBV4-3, the J gene TRBJ2-1; D perhaps matches TRBD1 (5 bases). Germline CDR1 LGHNA, CDR2 YSLEER. This CDR3 has 15 amino acids. The V and J ends lost 0 bases and 8 bases respectively, with 14 bases between them. DNA of the CDR3: TGCGCCAGCAGCCAAGACAGGGCCCGTCACGATGAGCAGTTCTTC. Its translation: CASSQDRARHDEQFF.

This clonotype was observed a handful of times. The chain recombines TRBV29-1 with TRBJ1-1; D perhaps matches TRBD1 (6 bases). The CDR3 totals 12 residues. Germline-derived CDR1 and CDR2 are SQVTM and ANQGSEA. V lost 5 bases and J 10 bases, leaving 17 bases between the germline ends. CDR3 in amino acids: CSVTGAGLGAFF. In DNA, the CDR3 is TGCAGCGTTACGGGGGCCGGACTCGGAGCTTTCTTT.

V usage is TRBV12-3 or TRBV12-4 and J usage is TRBJ2-5; 12 nucleotides align to TRBD1. The ends lost 5 bases at V and 5 bases at J; junction bases unmatched: 9. This CDR3 contains 16 residues. CDR3 coding DNA: TGTGCCAGCAGTCCCGGGACAGGGGGCAAGGGGGAGACCCAGTACTTC. This gives the protein CASSPGTGGKGETQYF.

The chain joins TRBV25-1 to TRBJ1-2; D possibly corresponds to TRBD1 (6 bases). The CDR3 length is 14 residues. The germline V and J ends were trimmed by 5 bases and 2 bases, with 12 bases remaining between them. The germline gives CDR1 MGHDK, CDR2 SYGVNS. The chain's CDR3 is CASSPGGPNYGYTF. The CDR3 DNA sequence: TGTGCCAGCAGTCCGGGGGGCCCGAACTATGGCTACACCTTC.

The gene calls are TRBV7-2 and TRBJ2-3, with 11 nucleotides matching TRBD2. The germline CDR1 and CDR2 sequences are SGHTA and FQGNSA. CDR3 length equals 16 residues. J gave up 5 bases and V 3 bases, and 7 bases lay outside the gene matches. CDR3: CASSLGIAGGEDTQYF. In DNA, the CDR3 is TGTGCCAGCAGCTTGGGAATAGCGGGGGGGGAAGATACGCAGTATTTT.

V and J are TRBV7-6 and TRBJ1-1; maybe TRBD1 (5 bases). V was shortened by 4 bases and J by 5 bases, with 17 bases between the two germline ends. CDR1 is SGHVS, CDR2 FNYEAQ, per germline. This CDR3 region has 15 residues. The CDR3 sequence: CASSSRVGGGTEAFF. The CDR3 region has the DNA TGTGCCAGCAGCTCTAGAGTTGGGGGAGGAACTGAAGCTTTCTTT.